Listed below are T cell receptor beta chains from one sample, sequenced in a study of T cell clonotyping in hematopoietic cell transplantation. Assay: immunoSEQ multiplex PCR; the TCRdb copy retains only in-frame clones and omits some. This table holds 13,000 or so clones, approximately 68% found once. Specimen: peripheral blood mononuclear cells, collected 180 days after allogeneic stem cell transplant. Source of these receptors: a male patient aged 55 to 69 who had an allogeneic stem cell transplant from an unrelated donor, so the T cells may come from the graft donor. Some clones in this sample may be carry-over from other donors' samples. Both conserved end residues are part of each CDR3. D genes are given only for firm matches. Clone size appears in some rows only: once, few, many, or a class for an expanded clone.

TRBJ1-1 | TRBV27 | TRBD1 | - | TGTGCCAGCAGTCTTAGGGGGCTGGATGAAGCTTTCTTT | CASSLRGLDEAFF
TRBJ2-7 | TRBV6-5 | TRBD2 | few | TGTGCCAGCAGTTACTCTACTAGCGGGCCCTACGAGCAGTACTTC | CASSYSTSGPYEQYF
TRBJ1-1 | TRBV30 | - | - | TGTGCCTGGAGCAGGGTGGTAGAAACTGAAGCTTTCTTT | CAWSRVVETEAFF
TRBJ1-5 | TRBV9 | - | - | TGTGCCAGCAGCGTCGGGGCCCGCTCGGCCCAGCATTTT | CASSVGARSAQHF
TRBJ1-1 | TRBV27 | - | few | TGTGCCAGCAGTTTCCAGGGTCCTACTGAAGCTTTCTTT | CASSFQGPTEAFF
TRBJ1-6 | TRBV5-1 | TRBD1 | - | TGCGCCAGCAGCTTGGAAAACAGGGGAAGCTCACCCCTCCACTTT | CASSLENRGSSPLHF
TRBJ2-5 | TRBV29-1 | - | - | TGCAGCGTTGCGGGACAACTCGAGGAGACCCAGTACTTC | CSVAGQLEETQYF
TRBJ2-3 | TRBV4-1 | TRBD2 | - | TGCGCCAGCAGCCCCTACGGACTAGCGGGAAGCACAGATACGCAGTATTTT | CASSPYGLAGSTDTQYF
TRBJ2-2 | TRBV29-1 | - | - | TGCAGCGTTCACACGGCAGGGACGAACACCGGGGAGCTGTTTTTT | CSVHTAGTNTGELFF
TRBJ2-3 | TRBV7-3 | - | - | TGTGCCAGCGGTACGCCGGGGCGTGATACGCAGTATTTT | CASGTPGRDTQYF
TRBJ1-1 | TRBV6-5 | - | medium-sized | TGTGCCAGCAGTTACTACCCAGGGAGGAACACTGAAGCTTTCTTT | CASSYYPGRNTEAFF
TRBJ2-7 | TRBV9 | TRBD2 | - | TGTGCCAGCATCCCAAGGGGACTAGACTCCTACGAGCAGTACTTC | CASIPRGLDSYEQYF
TRBJ1-3 | TRBV25-1 | - | - | TGTGCCAGCAGTGTGTCTGGAAACACCATATATTTT | CASSVSGNTIYF
TRBJ2-7 | TRBV2 | TRBD1 | few | TGTGCCAGCAGTGAATTCGAAGGACAGGAGTCCTACGAGCAGTACTTC | CASSEFEGQESYEQYF
TRBJ2-7 | TRBV7-9 | - | - | TGTGCCAGCAGCTTAGCGTCGGCGGCCTACGAGCAGTACTTC | CASSLASAAYEQYF
TRBJ2-7 | TRBV27 | - | - | TGTGCCAGCAGTTTAGGGAGCTACGAGCAGTACTTC | CASSLGSYEQYF
TRBJ2-3 | TRBV6-5 | - | - | TGTGCCAGCAGTTACTCCTTTGGCTCTAGCACAGATACGCAGTATTTT | CASSYSFGSSTDTQYF
TRBJ2-7 | TRBV29-1 | - | - | TGCAGCGTTGAAGGGGGGGCGTACGAGCAGTACTTC | CSVEGGAYEQYF
TRBJ1-1 | TRBV4-2 | - | - | TGTGCCAGCAGCCAAGAGGGGGGGGCAAGCCTGAACACTGAAGCTTTCTTT | CASSQEGGASLNTEAFF
TRBJ2-2 | TRBV27 | - | - | TGTGCCAGCAGTTTAACGATCGGGGAGCTGTTTTTT | CASSLTIGELFF
TRBJ1-1 | TRBV28 | TRBD1 | - | TGTGCCAGCAGCCCAGGGGGGTCCCACACTGAAGCTTTCTTT | CASSPGGSHTEAFF
TRBJ1-2 | TRBV4-1 | TRBD1 | - | TGCGCCAGCAGCCAGTCGGGGACAGGAGAACTTACGAGGTATGGCTACACCTTC | CASSQSGTGELTRYGYTF
TRBJ1-1 | TRBV27 | - | few | TGTGCCAGCAGTACGCAGGACAGAAACACTGAAGCTTTCTTT | CASSTQDRNTEAFF
TRBJ1-2 | TRBV2 | - | - | TGTGCCAGCAGCCCAAGCACAGCTACTCCCAACTATGGCTACACCTTC | CASSPSTATPNYGYTF
TRBJ1-2 | TRBV6-5 | - | once | TGTGCCAGCAGTCTCCGGGGCTATGGCTACACCTTC | CASSLRGYGYTF
TRBJ2-7 | TRBV11-2 | - | - | TGTGCCAGCAGCCCGGGTCGGAACGAGCAGTACTTC | CASSPGRNEQYF
TRBJ1-2 | TRBV5-8 | - | - | TGTGCCACCACCGACACGCCCTATGGCTACACCTTC | CATTDTPYGYTF
TRBJ2-6 | TRBV6-5 | - | - | TGTGCCAGCAGGTTGCGGGAGGCCAACGTCCTGACTTTC | CASRLREANVLTF
TRBJ1-1 | TRBV19 | - | - | TGTGCCAGTACCTCGGAGACTGAAGCTTTCTTT | CASTSETEAFF
TRBJ2-2 | TRBV30 | TRBD1 | - | TGTGCCTGGATCAGGGGGCCTTCGCCGAACACCGGGGAGCTGTTTTTT | CAWIRGPSPNTGELFF
TRBJ2-5 | TRBV5-1 | TRBD2 | - | TGCGCCAGCAGCGTCGGGACTAGCGGAGGCCAGCCCTTCCAAGAGACCCAGTACTTC | CASSVGTSGGQPFQETQYF
TRBJ1-1 | TRBV6-5 | - | few | TGTGCCAGCAGTTTGGTTCCGAACACTGAAGCTTTCTTT | CASSLVPNTEAFF
TRBJ2-3 | TRBV30 | - | - | TGTGCCTGGACAGAGGGAACTAGCCGACGCACAGATACGCAGTATTTT | CAWTEGTSRRTDTQYF
TRBJ1-6 | TRBV2 | - | few | TGTGCCAGCAGTGTTCGGAGCTCCTATAATTCACCCCTCCACTTT | CASSVRSSYNSPLHF
TRBJ2-3 | TRBV5-1 | - | - | TGCGCCAGCAGCTTGGGGGAGGATACGCAGTATTTT | CASSLGEDTQYF
TRBJ2-7 | TRBV13 | - | - | TGTGCCAGCAGCTCAACGGGGGCCTACGAGCAGTACTTC | CASSSTGAYEQYF
TRBJ2-5 | TRBV7-3 | - | few | TGTGCCAGCAGCTTAAGTGGGGCAGGACAAGCCCAGTACTTC | CASSLSGAGQAQYF
TRBJ2-5 | TRBV7-9 | - | once | TGTGCCAGCAGAGATCAAGAGACCCAGTACTTC | CASRDQETQYF
TRBJ2-1 | TRBV29-1 | - | once | TGCAGCGTTCAGTACAATGAGCAGTTCTTC | CSVQYNEQFF
TRBJ2-7 | TRBV6-1 | TRBD1 | - | TGTGCCAGCAGTGAAGCTCCGGGACAGGGAGGCGAGCAGTACTTC | CASSEAPGQGGEQYF
TRBJ2-7 | TRBV30 | - | - | TGTGCCTGGAGTTTAGTAGCGGTCCCCCCCTACGAGCAGTACTTC | CAWSLVAVPPYEQYF
TRBJ1-1 | TRBV19 | - | few | TGTGCCAGTAGTACCAAACAGGATGAAGCTTTCTTT | CASSTKQDEAFF
TRBJ1-2 | TRBV30 | - | - | TGTGCCTGGAGTGTACCCCCCAAGGGAAGCTATGGCTACACCTTC | CAWSVPPKGSYGYTF
TRBJ2-2 | TRBV15 | - | - | TGTGCCACCAGCAGAGATTCGTCGAGCGGGAACACCGGGGAGCTGTTTTTT | CATSRDSSSGNTGELFF
TRBJ2-5 | TRBV20-1 | - | once | TGCAGTGCGCCCATTCAGACCCAGTACTTC | CSAPIQTQYF
TRBJ1-1 | TRBV27 | - | - | TGTGCCAGCAGTTGGCAGGTAAACACTGAAGCTTTCTTT | CASSWQVNTEAFF
TRBJ2-3 | TRBV5-1 | TRBD1 | - | TGCGCCAGCAGCTCCATGACAGGGGTCGCCACAGATACGCAGTATTTT | CASSSMTGVATDTQYF
TRBJ2-2 | TRBV28 | - | - | TGTGCCAGCAGTTTAAATCGCCGCGGGGAGCTGTTTTTT | CASSLNRRGELFF
TRBJ2-2 | TRBV7-7 | TRBD1 | - | TGTGCTAGCAGCTCCCGGACAGGGTCGGGCACCGGGGAGCTGTTTTTT | CASSSRTGSGTGELFF
TRBJ1-4 | TRBV28 | - | few | TGTGCCAGCAGTTTTCCAGGAGATGAAAAACTGTTTTTT | CASSFPGDEKLFF
TRBJ2-5 | TRBV25-1 | - | - | TGTACCAGCAGTACCACTGTCCAAGAGACCCAGTACTTC | CTSSTTVQETQYF
TRBJ2-5 | TRBV4-3 | TRBD1 | - | TGCGCCAGCAGCCAAGGGAATCACGCGGGACAGGGGTTCGAAGAGACCCAGTACTTC | CASSQGNHAGQGFEETQYF
TRBJ2-7 | TRBV25-1 | TRBD2 | once | TGTGCCAGCAGTGGTAGAGGACTAGCGGGACGCTCACTCTACGAGCAGTACTTC | CASSGRGLAGRSLYEQYF
TRBJ1-2 | TRBV6-1 | - | - | TGTGCCAGCAGAGCCAGAGGGTTATATGGCTACACCTTC | CASRARGLYGYTF
TRBJ1-2 | TRBV4-2 | - | - | TGTGCCAGCAGCCAGATACCCCGGGACAAGGACTATGGCTACACCTTC | CASSQIPRDKDYGYTF
TRBJ2-6 | TRBV7-9 | TRBD1 | - | TGTGCCAGCAGCGGGGGACAGGGAGGTTTCGGGGCCAACGTCCTGACTTTC | CASSGGQGGFGANVLTF
TRBJ1-2 | TRBV6-5 | TRBD1 | once | TGTGCCAGCAGTGACAGGGGTTGGCACTATGGCTACACCTTC | CASSDRGWHYGYTF
TRBJ2-3 | TRBV4-3 | - | - | TGCGCCAGCAGCCAAGAGGGCCTCCGGGGCGCAGATACGCAGTATTTT | CASSQEGLRGADTQYF